The 24 T cell receptor beta chains below come from one sample, sequenced in a study of identical twins. TCRdb independently ran MiXCR on the 5' RACE reads; one entry per CDR3 protein. This table holds around 140,000 distinct CDR3 sequences, 3% to 4% found once. Sequenced material: memory T cells sorted from blood. These receptor sequences come from a young man in good health.

The chain recombines TRBV14 with TRBJ2-3; possibly TRBD2 for D (6 bases). Trimming removed 4 bases from V and 6 bases from J, with 14 bases in between. Per the germline V gene, CDR1 is SGHDN and CDR2 is FVKESK. The CDR3 contains 14 residues. CDR3 sequence reads: CASSRPSVGDTQYF. DNA of the CDR3: TGTGCCAGCAGCCGCCCTAGCGTTGGGGATACGCAGTATTTT.

In this sample, this clonotype turned up many times. The chain has TRBV5-1 and TRBJ2-7; 11 nucleotides line up with TRBD2. Germline lookup yields CDR1 SGHRS and CDR2 YFSETQ. CDR3 length: 14 amino acids. The V segment lost 0 bases and the J segment 6 bases; nucleotides outside the gene matches: 2. CDR3 residues: CASSLVLAGGEQYF. DNA of the CDR3: TGCGCCAGCAGCTTGGTGCTAGCGGGAGGCGAGCAGTACTTC.

This clonotype has a count of ten or more. The genes are TRBV7-2 and TRBJ1-5, with 8 bases fitting TRBD1. Germline CDR1 and CDR2: SGHTA and FQGNSA. J lost 5 bases, V lost 3 bases, and 3 bases had no gene match. The CDR3 covers 14 residues. Here the CDR3 DNA reads TGTGCCAGCAGCTTCAGGGGGCCGGATCAGCCCCAGCATTTT. Translated: CASSFRGPDQPQHF.

There are a few counts of this clonotype. The chain uses TRBV7-3 and TRBJ2-3, with 10 bases matching TRBD2. Germline V gene data show CDR1 as SGHTA and CDR2 as FQGTGA. The CDR3 is 15 amino acids. Trimming removed 5 bases from V and 6 bases from J; junction bases left unmatched: 8. CDR3 protein: CASSKSGRAGDTQYF. DNA of the CDR3: TGTGCCAGCAGCAAGAGCGGGAGGGCCGGGGATACGCAGTATTTT.

This clonotype was found many times. The chain links TRBV7-2 to TRBJ2-1; 11 nucleotides line up with TRBD2. Germline-derived CDR1 and CDR2 are SGHTA and FQGNSA. The CDR3 runs to 15 residues. V lost 0 bases, J lost 12 bases, and 7 bases stayed unmatched. The chain's CDR3 is CASSLASSGGLGQFF. As DNA, the CDR3 is TGTGCCAGCAGCTTAGCCTCTAGCGGGGGGCTGGGGCAGTTCTTC.

This clonotype showed up many times. This chain joins TRBV18 and TRBJ2-1; either TRBD1 or TRBD2 may supply D (5 bases each). Germline CDR1 reads KGHSH; CDR2 reads LQKENI. The CDR3 covers 11 residues. V was clipped by 8 bases and J by 13 bases, with 15 bases between them. CDR3 amino acids: CASPAGTTQFF. For the CDR3, the DNA is TGTGCCAGCCCCGCCGGGACGACCCAGTTCTTC. Supplemented by reference TRBV18 and TRBJ2-1, the full variable domain reads NAGVMQNPRHLVRRRGQEARLRCSPMKGHSHVYWYRQLPEEGLKFMVYLQKENIIDESGMPKERFSAEFPKEGPSILRIQQVVRGDSAAYFCASPAGTTQFFGPGTRLTVL.

This clonotype was observed many times. The chain carries TRBV21-1 and TRBJ1-5; the DNA was not compared with TRBD1, the D call given in the table. TRBV21-1 is annotated as a pseudogene. This CDR3 is 16 amino acids long. DNA for the CDR3: TGTGCCAGCAGCAAGGGTGGGGGACAGCACAATCAGCCCCAGCATTTT. This codes for CASSKGGGQHNQPQHF.

The chain recombines TRBV5-1 with TRBJ2-3; D not certain. This CDR3 has 15 residues. CDR1 and CDR2 (germline): SGHRS, YFSETQ. V was cut by 1 base and J by 0 bases, with 9 bases left in between. The CDR3 DNA reads TGCGCCAGCAGCTTGTTTTTGACTAGCACAGATACGCAGTATTTT. It is translated as CASSLFLTSTDTQYF.

The chain is built from TRBV6-5 and TRBJ2-3; TRBD2 matches 9 bases. The CDR3 contains 17 residues. Germline-derived CDR1 and CDR2 are MNHEY and SVGAGI. The V segment lost 4 bases and the J segment 0 bases; nucleotides outside the gene matches: 8. DNA for the CDR3: TGTGCCAGCAGTTCCTGGAGACTAGCGGCTAGCACAGATACGCAGTATTTT. Translating it yields CASSSWRLAASTDTQYF.

A few counts support this clonotype. V and J are TRBV5-1 and TRBJ1-1, with D tentatively TRBD1 (5 bases). V gave up 3 bases and J gave up 4 bases, with 13 bases separating them. Germline loops: CDR1 SGHRS, CDR2 YFSETQ. The CDR3 is made up of 14 amino acids. CDR3 in amino acids: CASSWGSSATEAFF. CDR3 DNA: TGCGCCAGCAGCTGGGGGTCCTCGGCCACTGAAGCTTTCTTT.

This rearrangement joins TRBV6-5 to TRBJ2-6, with D maybe TRBD1 (6 bases). Germline-derived CDR1 and CDR2 are MNHEY and SVGAGI. The CDR3 totals 17 residues. The V end lost 2 bases, the J end lost 1 base, and 12 bases lay between the germline ends. This CDR3 is CASSYNRARSGANVLTF. DNA for the CDR3: TGTGCCAGCAGTTACAACAGGGCCCGGTCTGGGGCCAACGTCCTGACTTTC.

This clonotype has at least ten counts. The chain uses TRBV7-9 and TRBJ2-1, with a weak D call TRBD2 (5 bases). The V gene lost 9 bases and the J gene lost 6 bases, with 12 bases spanning the gap. This CDR3 has 12 amino acids. Germline-derived CDR1 and CDR2 are SEHNR and FQNEAQ (reference sequence). The CDR3, as DNA: TGTGCCAGTGCCGAGGACTTCAATGAGCAGTTCTTC. Amino acid sequence: CASAEDFNEQFF.

In this sample, this clonotype turned up many times. This rearrangement joins TRBV7-2 to TRBJ2-7; 7 bases map to TRBD1. Trimming at V came to 3 bases and at J to 2 bases, leaving 4 bases not matched to a gene. Germline lookup yields CDR1 SGHTA and CDR2 FQGNSA. CDR3 length equals 14 residues. The CDR3 DNA reads as TGTGCCAGCAGCTTGACAGGGCTGCCCTACGAGCAGTACTTC. Translation: CASSLTGLPYEQYF. The variable domain in full, completed from reference TRBV7-2 and TRBJ2-7, reads GAGVSQSPSNKVTEKGKDVELRCDPISGHTALYWYRQSLGQGLEFLIYFQGNSAPDKSGLPSDRFSAERTGGSVSTLTIQRTQQEDSAVYLCASSLTGLPYEQYFGPGTRLTVT.

The gene calls are TRBV6-1 and TRBJ2-3; 12 nucleotides align to TRBD1. Per the germline V gene, CDR1 is MNHNS and CDR2 is SASEGT. V dropped 8 bases and J dropped 2; count of bases not matched to a gene: 2. The length of the CDR3 is 14 residues. The DNA for the CDR3 is TGTGCCAGCGGGACAGGGGGCTCCACAGATACGCAGTATTTT. Translating it yields CASGTGGSTDTQYF.

This clonotype was counted ten times or more. The CDR3 region is CASSTLRGRGANVLTF. The CDR3 nucleotides read TGTGCCAGCAGTACCCTCAGGGGGCGAGGGGCCAACGTCCTGACTTTC. The rearrangement uses TRBV6-2 or TRBV6-3 and TRBJ2-6; TRBD1 aligns across 8 bases. Germline CDR1 reads MNHEY; CDR2 reads SVGEGT. The CDR3 is made up of 16 amino acids. V lost 5 bases and J lost 4; bases outside the gene matches: 7.

CDR3 sequence reads: CASSLEGLAYADTQYF. DNA for the CDR3: TGTGCCAGCAGTTTGGAGGGACTAGCATACGCAGATACGCAGTATTTT. This chain uses TRBV27 with TRBJ2-3; TRBD2 aligns across 9 bases. CDR1 is MNHEY and CDR2 is SMNVEV in the germline V gene (reference sequence). This CDR3 region has 16 residues. V lost 3 bases, J lost 4 bases, and 8 bases stayed unmatched.

This clonotype was recorded many times. The V call is TRBV20-1, the J call TRBJ2-5; TRBD2 matches 9 bases. V was clipped by 5 bases and J by 4 bases; unmatched bases: 11. This CDR3 contains 15 residues. CDR1 is DFQATT, CDR2 SNEGSKA, per germline (reference sequence). CDR3 residues: CSASYSGGGGETQYF. CDR3 nucleotides: TGCAGTGCTTCTTATAGCGGGGGCGGGGGAGAGACCCAGTACTTC.

At least ten counts were recorded for this clonotype. The rearrangement links TRBV5-6 to TRBJ2-5; tentatively, D is TRBD1 (5 bases). The V gene's germline CDR1 is SGHDT and CDR2 YYEEEE. Trimming pared 0 bases from V and 3 bases from J, leaving 15 bases between. The CDR3 is 16 residues long. CDR3 bases: TGTGCCAGCAGCTTGGTGTTTCAGGGCCTAGAAGAGACCCAGTACTTC. This translates into CASSLVFQGLEETQYF.

This clonotype came up many times. V and J are TRBV7-2 and TRBJ1-2, with D perhaps matching TRBD1 (6 bases). Deletions cut 1 base from V and 3 bases from J, with 15 bases between. This CDR3 is 16 amino acids long. From germline, CDR1 is SGHTA and CDR2 FQGNSA. The chain's CDR3 is CASSLEGIGQHYGYTF. CDR3 DNA: TGTGCCAGCAGCTTAGAGGGAATAGGACAGCACTATGGCTACACCTTC.

This clonotype showed up many times. The V gene is TRBV4-3, the J gene TRBJ2-3; D unclear. CDR1 is LGHNA and CDR2 is YSLEER in the germline V gene. Trimming cost V 0 bases and J 5 bases, with 12 bases left between them. The length of the CDR3 is 15 residues. CDR3 in amino acids: CASSQDFRRRDTQYF. The CDR3 nucleotides read TGCGCCAGCAGCCAAGATTTTCGGCGCAGAGATACGCAGTATTTT.

At least ten counts were recorded for this clonotype. This chain connects TRBV5-1 to TRBJ2-1; possibly TRBD1 or TRBD2 for D (5 bases each). The CDR3 totals 13 residues. V was pared by 4 bases and J by 9 bases, with 14 bases between. The V gene's germline CDR1 is SGHRS and CDR2 YFSETQ. This CDR3 reads CASSVVGTAEQFF. In DNA form, the CDR3 reads TGCGCCAGCAGCGTCGTCGGGACCGCTGAGCAGTTCTTC.

This clonotype was seen at least ten times. The rearrangement uses TRBV9 and TRBJ2-7; 11 nucleotides match TRBD2. The CDR3 sequence is 14 residues long. V dropped 3 bases and J dropped 6; count of bases not matched to a gene: 5. Per the germline V gene, CDR1 is SGDLS and CDR2 is YYNGEE. The CDR3 DNA reads TGTGCCAGCAGCGGGGGACTAGCGGACATCGAGCAGTACTTC. This encodes CASSGGLADIEQYF.

The sample holds many counts of this clonotype. The chain is built from TRBV5-1 and TRBJ2-1; 7 bases map to TRBD2. Germline CDR1 reads SGHRS; CDR2 reads YFSETQ. The CDR3 loop spans 12 amino acids. Trimming took 2 bases from V and 12 from J; bases not matched to a gene: 5. CDR3 in DNA: TGCGCCAGCAGCTTTGATGGCGGGAGGCAGTTCTTC. It is translated as CASSFDGGRQFF. The full variable domain, with the rest looked up from reference TRBV5-1 and TRBJ2-1, is KAGVTQTPRYLIKTRGQQVTLSCSPISGHRSVSWYQQTPGQGLQFLFEYFSETQRNKGNFPGRFSGRQFSNSRSEMNVSTLELGDSALYLCASSFDGGRQFFGPGTRLTVL.

In this sample, this clonotype turned up many times. The V and J genes are TRBV7-9 and TRBJ2-5; TRBD2 might be the D (5 bases). The CDR3 runs to 15 residues. Trimming pared 10 bases from V and 0 bases from J, leaving 18 bases between. CDR1 SEHNR and CDR2 FQNEAQ come from the germline V gene (reference sequence). The chain's CDR3 is CATANSPGNQETQYF. The CDR3 DNA reads as TGTGCCACCGCAAATTCCCCGGGAAACCAAGAGACCCAGTACTTC.